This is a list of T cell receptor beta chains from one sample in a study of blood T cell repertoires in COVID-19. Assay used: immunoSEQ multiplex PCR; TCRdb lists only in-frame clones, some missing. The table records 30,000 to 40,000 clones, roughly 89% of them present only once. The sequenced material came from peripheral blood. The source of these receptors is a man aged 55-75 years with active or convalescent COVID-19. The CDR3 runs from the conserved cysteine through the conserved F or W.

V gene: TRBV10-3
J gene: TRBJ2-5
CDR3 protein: CAISGGWTEETQYF

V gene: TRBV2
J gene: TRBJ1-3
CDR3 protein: CASLSTPTIIGNTIYF

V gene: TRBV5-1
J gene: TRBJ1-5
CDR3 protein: CASPPGTGRIRQPQHF

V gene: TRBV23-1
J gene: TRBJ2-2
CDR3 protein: CASSQTGQGARGTGELFF

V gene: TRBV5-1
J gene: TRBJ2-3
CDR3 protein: CASSGDTITDTQYF

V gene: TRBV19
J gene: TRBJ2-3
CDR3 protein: CASSAKPGGNTQYF

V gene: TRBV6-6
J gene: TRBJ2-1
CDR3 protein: CASRESSANEQFF

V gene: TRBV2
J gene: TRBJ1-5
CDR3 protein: CASNGGQYQPQHF

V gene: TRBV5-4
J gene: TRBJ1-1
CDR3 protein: CASVNRTGPGEAFF

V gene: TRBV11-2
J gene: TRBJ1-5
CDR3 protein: CASSPGQGDYQPQHF

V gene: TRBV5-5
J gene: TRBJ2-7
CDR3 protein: CASSLAVRGAREQYF

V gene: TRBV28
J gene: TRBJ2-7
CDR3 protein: CASSLAGGLSYEQYF

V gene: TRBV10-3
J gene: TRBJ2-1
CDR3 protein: CAISSPTYSYNEQFF

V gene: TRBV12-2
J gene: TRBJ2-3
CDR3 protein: CASRSSAPGGTQYF

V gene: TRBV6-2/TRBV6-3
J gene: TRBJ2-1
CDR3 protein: CASSSYLSGNGLYNEQFF

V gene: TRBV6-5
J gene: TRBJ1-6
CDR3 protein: CASSYASSYNSPLHF

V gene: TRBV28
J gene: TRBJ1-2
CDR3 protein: CASSLFDRVGYTF

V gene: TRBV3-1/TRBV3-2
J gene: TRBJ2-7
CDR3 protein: CASSQDRLAGAYEQYF

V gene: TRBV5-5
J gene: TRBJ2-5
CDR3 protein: CASSRAPLAGETQYF

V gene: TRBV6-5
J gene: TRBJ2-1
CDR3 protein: CASSSGVARGEQFF

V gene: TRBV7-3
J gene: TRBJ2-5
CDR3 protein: CASSLTSTGQGMRGTQYF

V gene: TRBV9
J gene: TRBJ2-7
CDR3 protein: CASSGGGYEQYF

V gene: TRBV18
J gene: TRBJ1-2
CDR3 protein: CASSPDRENYGYTF

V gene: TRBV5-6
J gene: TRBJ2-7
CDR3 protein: CASSPTRGGYEQYF

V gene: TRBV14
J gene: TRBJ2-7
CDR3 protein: CASSQEIGGRAYEQYF

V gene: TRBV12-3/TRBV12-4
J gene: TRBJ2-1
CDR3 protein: CASTTGPREQFF

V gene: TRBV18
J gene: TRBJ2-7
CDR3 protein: CASSPEGYEQYF

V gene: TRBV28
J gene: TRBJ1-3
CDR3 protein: CASSLIGGQGDWRLYF

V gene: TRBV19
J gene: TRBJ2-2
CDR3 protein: CASSRDRDTGELFF

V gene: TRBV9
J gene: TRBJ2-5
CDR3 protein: CASSAYGQVQETQYF

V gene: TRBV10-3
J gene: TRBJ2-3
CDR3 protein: CAISLSNAGSTDTQYF

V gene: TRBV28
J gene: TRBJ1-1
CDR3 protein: CASSLGTPNTEAFF

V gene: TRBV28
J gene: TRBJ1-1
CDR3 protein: CASSLYQGAYTEAFF

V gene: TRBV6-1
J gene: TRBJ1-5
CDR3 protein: CASSERRPGQNQPQHF

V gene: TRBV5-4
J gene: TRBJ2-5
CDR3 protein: CASSPQVGVSETQYF

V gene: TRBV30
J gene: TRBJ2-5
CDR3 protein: CAWSVWGQGAETQYF

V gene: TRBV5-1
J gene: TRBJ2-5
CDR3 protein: CASSSQGRGGETQYF

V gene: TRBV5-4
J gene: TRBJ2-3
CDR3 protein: CASSSGLAGGEDTQYF

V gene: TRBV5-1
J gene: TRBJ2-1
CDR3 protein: CASSLGTGGRNEQFF

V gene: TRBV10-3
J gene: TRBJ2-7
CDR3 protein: CAISDWTSGKYEQYF

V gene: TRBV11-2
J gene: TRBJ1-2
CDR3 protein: CASSSPRTGRSSNYGYTF

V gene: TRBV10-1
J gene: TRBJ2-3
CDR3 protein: CASSEGGTDTQYF

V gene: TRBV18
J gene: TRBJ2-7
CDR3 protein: CASSQGLARNPYEQYF

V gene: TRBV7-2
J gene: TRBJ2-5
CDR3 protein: CASSSLSRQETQYF

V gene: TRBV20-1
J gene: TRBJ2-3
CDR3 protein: CSASRAGGPVTDTQYF

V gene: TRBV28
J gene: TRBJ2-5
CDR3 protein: CASSFLPSTSALQETQYF